This is a list of T cell receptor beta chains from one sample in a study of blood T cells in healthy people across ages. TCRdb reprocessed the 5' RACE reads via MiXCR and lists one record per CDR3 protein. The table lists roughly 860,000 distinct CDR3 sequences, 62% of them singletons, with 25% to 30% in the top ten. Material: blood. The receptor set was obtained from a man aged 25 to 40 in good health. Each CDR3 is given with its conserved first and last residue. D genes are given only for firm matches. The size field is filled for only some rows; it gives once, few, many or a size class.

d_gene	v_gene	abundance	j_gene	CDR3nt	CDR3aa
.	TRBV27	.	TRBJ2-5	TGTGCCAGCAGTCCACGACAGGTTGAGACCCAGTACTTC	CASSPRQVETQYF
.	TRBV6-2/TRBV6-3	.	TRBJ2-1	TGTGCCAGCAGAGGTTGGTCCGCGCTACACAACTCCTACAATGAGCAGTTCTTC	CASRGWSALHNSYNEQFF
TRBD1	TRBV7-2	few	TRBJ2-7	TGTGCCAGCAGCCGCGTCCGGGACAGGGTCTACGAGCAGTACTTC	CASSRVRDRVYEQYF
TRBD2	TRBV20-1	.	TRBJ2-1	TGCAGTGCTACCCGGACTAGCGGGGGGGCGTCCAATCAGCAGTTCTTC	CSATRTSGGASNQQFF
.	TRBV6-2/TRBV6-3	.	TRBJ2-5	TGTGCCATCCGGATACTAGACAGCCAAGAGACCCAGTACTTC	CAIRILDSQETQYF
.	TRBV9	.	TRBJ2-2	TGTGCCAGCAGCTCCCCGCTCTTTACAGGGAACACCGGGGAGCTGTTTTTT	CASSSPLFTGNTGELFF
TRBD2	TRBV5-1	.	TRBJ2-3	TGCGCCAGCAGCTCGGTTGAGCGGGGGGGCGGCACAGATACGCAGTATTTT	CASSSVERGGGTDTQYF
.	TRBV28	once	TRBJ2-7	TGTGCCGGCAGTTCCCCGAGCTACGAGCAGTACTTC	CAGSSPSYEQYF
.	TRBV7-2	.	TRBJ2-3	TGTGCCAGCAGCTTGGGCAGGGACGCAGATACGCAGTATTTT	CASSLGRDADTQYF
.	TRBV12-3/TRBV12-4	.	TRBJ1-6	TGTGCCAGCAGTTTTGGGGGGTTGGGATCACCCCTCCACTTT	CASSFGGLGSPLHF
.	TRBV7-9	once	TRBJ2-7	TGTGCCAGCAGCCGACAGGTCCACTACGAGCAGTACTTC	CASSRQVHYEQYF
TRBD1	TRBV5-1	many	TRBJ2-7	TGCGCCAGCAGCTTGGAGGGACAGGGATACGAGCAGTACTTC	CASSLEGQGYEQYF
TRBD1	TRBV20-1	few	TRBJ2-6	TGCAGTGCTAGGGCCCCCGGGACAGCGGTCTCTGGGGCCAACGTCCTGACTTTC	CSARAPGTAVSGANVLTF
.	TRBV11-2	.	TRBJ2-6	TGTGCCAGCAGCTTAGGCAGGATGAGCTCTGGGGCCAACGTCCTGACTTTC	CASSLGRMSSGANVLTF
TRBD2	TRBV7-9	few	TRBJ2-1	TGTGCCATACAAAAACTAGCGGGGGGCCATAGTACAATGAAGCAGTTCTTC	CAIQKLAGGHSTMKQFF
.	TRBV6-1	.	TRBJ1-6	TGTGCCAGCAGTGATTCCCCGGGCTATAATTCACCCCTCCACTTT	CASSDSPGYNSPLHF
.	TRBV14	few	TRBJ2-7	TGTGCCAGCAGCCAAGGCCTAATTAACGAGCAGTACTTC	CASSQGLINEQYF
TRBD1	TRBV12-3/TRBV12-4	.	TRBJ2-1	TGTGCCAGCTGTCTAGAGGGACAGAGCTACAATGAGCAGTTCTTC	CASCLEGQSYNEQFF
.	TRBV20-1	few	TRBJ1-2	TGCAGTGCCGACCCGCGGGGTAAAAGCTATGGCTACACCTTC	CSADPRGKSYGYTF
.	TRBV7-7	.	TRBJ2-1	TGTGCTAGCAGCCCGATGGGAACGGGCAATGAGCAGTTCTTC	CASSPMGTGNEQFF
.	TRBV6-5	few	TRBJ2-1	TGTGCCAGCAGCCCTTCTGGGTCGGGCTCCTACAATGAGCAGTTCTTC	CASSPSGSGSYNEQFF
TRBD1	TRBV28	.	TRBJ2-3	TGTGCCAGCAGTGATGGACAGGGAGATACGCAGTATTTT	CASSDGQGDTQYF
TRBD2	TRBV27	.	TRBJ2-5	TGTGCCAGCAGTTTATCTGCTAGCGGGGGCGGGGAGACCCAGTACTTC	CASSLSASGGGETQYF